This note documents a single T cell receptor beta chain sequence. Its antigen is not known. This specimen comes from a study of shared clonotypes between healthy human individuals. Whole-study context: Researchers assigned three CD4 naive, three CD4 memory, two CD8 naive and one CD8 memory plate to each donor.

As defined, naive CD8 cells were CD45RO-negative and positively selected for CCR7, with terminally differentiated effector memory CD45RA+ cells excluded. Genomic DNA per cell subset filled all wells of several immunoSEQ plates. Here immunoSEQ multiplex PCR was the method, and the copy in TCRdb shows in-frame clones only, minus some. The table includes about 870,000 clones, roughly 92% detected once. Findings and caveats of the study: Only blood samples were collected, and tissue repertoires likely differ. When compared with the clonotypes that were shared by all four sorted-subset donors, the non-shared clonotypes turned out to have lower generation probabilities.

This CDR3 comprises 17 residues. V was pared by 2 bases and J by 0 bases, with 6 bases of the junction left unmatched. Looked up from germline, CDR1 is MNHEY and CDR2 is SMNVEV (reference sequence). This chain links TRBV27 with TRBJ2-3, with TRBD2 matching 9 bases. The sequenced material came from naive CD8+ T cells sorted from blood. The clonotype was recovered from a man aged 25-45 years in good health. The CDR3 loop reads CASSLTRLAASTDTQYF. The CDR3 DNA sequence: TGTGCCAGCAGTTTAACCCGACTAGCGGCTAGCACAGATACGCAGTATTTT.